The rows below give T cell receptor beta chains drawn from one sample of a study of shared clonotypes between healthy human individuals. Libraries were prepared by immunoSEQ multiplex PCR; TCRdb keeps only in-frame clonotypes and omits some of them. This table holds around 500,000 clones, roughly 85% found once. The sample taken for sequencing was PBMCs. These receptors originate from a woman aged 40 to 50 in good health. Some clones in this sample may be carry-over from other donors' samples. Each CDR3 is given with its conserved first and last residue.

TRBV10-3	TRBJ2-5	CAINSQGEGETQYF
TRBV5-4	TRBJ2-3	CASSAAGTGGTDTQYF
TRBV5-1	TRBJ1-1	CASSLATAGPTEAFF
TRBV27	TRBJ2-3	CASSSPAGSTDTQYF
TRBV29-1	TRBJ2-5	CSVGYGGHQETQYF
TRBV10-2	TRBJ2-1	CASSESPTVAGARGEQFF
TRBV27	TRBJ2-5	CASSLSGRETQYF
TRBV9	TRBJ2-7	CASSPPRAIYEQYF
TRBV28	TRBJ1-5	CASTLVNQPQHF
TRBV29-1	TRBJ2-1	CSVGDWGGREQFF
TRBV6-5	TRBJ1-1	CASSYGGGTEAFF
TRBV6-6	TRBJ1-1	CASSYSRVGGNTEAFF
TRBV30	TRBJ2-7	CAWRRLAGVYEQYF
TRBV5-1	TRBJ2-7	CASSLEEGSPSYEQYF
TRBV6-4	TRBJ2-3	CASSDAGQGPQYF
TRBV27	TRBJ2-5	CASSYRGPYGGWSETQYF
TRBV30	TRBJ2-2	CAWSVGSPSSVTGELFF
TRBV29-1	TRBJ2-5	CSAPYGGRSETQYF
TRBV2	TRBJ2-1	CASRKENEQFF
TRBV5-5	TRBJ2-6	CASSPRPEGGANVLTF
TRBV7-6	TRBJ2-3	CASSSLGGFTDTQYF
TRBV4-1	TRBJ2-5	CASSQRVGLATVAETQYF
TRBV7-3	TRBJ2-7	CASSPWGDKEQYF
TRBV5-5	TRBJ2-3	CASSEGQGWDTQYF
TRBV11-2	TRBJ2-3	CASPRGSGATDTQYF
TRBV30	TRBJ2-2	CAWSVRGRGYTGELFF
TRBV2	TRBJ2-7	CASSEGDRVPYEQYF
TRBV15	TRBJ2-5	CATSRGRSQETQYF
TRBV7-9	TRBJ1-4	CASSSGQANEKLFF
TRBV15	TRBJ2-2	CATSRPGLAGTGELFF
TRBV5-1	TRBJ2-1	CASSFNPGDNEQFF
TRBV28	TRBJ1-2	CATRGANYGYTF
TRBV10-2	TRBJ2-1	CASSAHNEQFF
TRBV4-2	TRBJ2-1	CASSLVTGGYNEQFF
TRBV27	TRBJ2-7	CASSSLAGADGEQYF
TRBV4-1	TRBJ1-3	CASSQNSANSGNTIYF
TRBV28	TRBJ2-3	CASTTSRLADPVYHTDTQYF
TRBV5-5	TRBJ1-3	CASSLGYVPPSGNTIYF
TRBV1	TRBJ2-7	CTSSHKLITAHYEQYF
TRBV2	TRBJ2-7	CASSVDTTYEQYF
TRBV7-2	TRBJ2-2	CASSRAGVSSGELFF
TRBV29-1	TRBJ2-7	CSVKHRLF
TRBV5-1	TRBJ2-7	CASSRGQGNSYEQYF
TRBV9	TRBJ2-5	CASSVGRQGGTSGSWETQYF
TRBV18	TRBJ1-1	CASSRDPEWRRTEAFF
TRBV19	TRBJ2-5	CASSIRGTRIQETQYF
TRBV5-1	TRBJ2-3	CASSLLSLAGGGITDTQYF
TRBV5-5	TRBJ1-2	CASSSRPDRMGYGYTF
TRBV5-4	TRBJ1-1	CASSQPGQPGTEAFF
TRBV11-2	TRBJ2-7	CASSFGRGYEQYF
TRBV19	TRBJ2-2	CASTSGSGRLTGELFF
TRBV15	TRBJ1-6	CATSRGGARNSPLHF
TRBV20-1	TRBJ2-1	CSARLDNEQFF
TRBV6-5	TRBJ1-2	CASSSGGVDYGYTF
TRBV10-3	TRBJ1-3	CAISESTSINTIYF
TRBV7-9	TRBJ2-6	CASSNPPGGGSPGANVLTF
TRBV9	TRBJ2-1	CASSLGGASLRRSSYNEQFF
TRBV6-6	TRBJ1-1	CASSYSQGYTEAFF
TRBV2	TRBJ2-7	CASSEGLTYEQYF